This TCR beta chain is drawn from a study of control samples from healthy donors and cancer patients. The repertoire was sequenced with immunoSEQ multiplex PCR; TCRdb's copy has only in-frame clones and lacks some. The sample has roughly 80,000 clones; approximately 90% are singletons. Trimming removed 5 bases from V and 3 bases from J, with 11 bases in between. Looked up from germline, CDR1 is MNHEY and CDR2 is SVGAGI. The CDR3 extends over 14 amino acids. Material: blood. The rearrangement joins TRBV6-5 to TRBJ1-5; a weak D match, TRBD1 (6 bases). This clonotype was sampled from a woman in her forties or fifties in good health. The CDR3 sequence is CASSPTGNNQPQHF. The CDR3 bases are TGTGCCAGCAGTCCTACAGGGAACAATCAGCCCCAGCATTTT.